The TCR beta chain described here comes from a study of shared clonotypes between healthy human individuals. Sequencing used immunoSEQ multiplex PCR; TCRdb keeps in-frame clones, though not all of them. The repertoire has hundreds of thousands of clones, 75% to 85% of them found once; the top ten carry 13%. Study donors comprised healthy, HIV-negative adults devoid of recent acute infection or vaccination. This clone was seen a few times. Other DNA sequences in the same sample also yield this CDR3. The specimen sequenced was PBMCs. The TCR was taken from a woman aged 35 to 49 in good health. Some clones in this sample may be carry-over from other donors' samples.

The CDR3 DNA reads TGTGCCAGCAGCGTTGACAGCTACGAGCAGTACTTC. Its protein is CASSVDSYEQYF. The chain carries TRBV5-4 and TRBJ2-7, with D possibly matching TRBD1 (5 bases). V was pared by 4 bases and J by 3 bases, with 8 bases between. Germline V CDR1 and CDR2: SGHNT, YYREEE (reference sequence). This CDR3 is 12 amino acids long.